A single sample is the source of the 8 T cell receptor beta chains below, sequenced in a study of blood T cell repertoires in COVID-19. Produced via immunoSEQ multiplex PCR; TCRdb's table is partial and in-frame only. The repertoire includes about 400,000 clones, approximately 87% of them detected once, and around 1.9% sits in the top ten. Sequencing was performed on PBMCs or T cells enriched from blood (not recorded which). These TCRs come from a man aged 35 to 55 in a cohort exposed to, infected with or recovered from COVID-19 (not recorded which).

As concerns this clone: This sample also contains other DNA sequences that code for the same CDR3. The V and J genes are TRBV19 and TRBJ1-5, with D maybe TRBD1 (6 bases). V was clipped by 4 bases and J by 2 bases, with 6 bases between them. The germline gives CDR1 LNHDA, CDR2 SQIVND (reference sequence). This CDR3 region has 13 residues. For the CDR3, the DNA is TGTGCCAGTAGTACAGGGGGCAATCAGCCCCAGCATTTT. This gives the protein CASSTGGNQPQHF.

CDR3 sequence: CASSRRTGGGWNYGYTF. In DNA, the CDR3 is TGTGCCAGCAGCAGACGGACAGGGGGCGGGTGGAACTATGGCTACACCTTC. The chain employs TRBV7-9 and TRBJ1-2; 11 positions match TRBD1. CDR1 SEHNR and CDR2 FQNEAQ come from the germline V gene (reference sequence). CDR3 length equals 17 residues. The V and J ends lost 5 bases and 2 bases, in that order; junction bases with no gene match: 10.

The CDR3 region is CASRGSSGSYNEQFF. CDR3 DNA sequence: TGTGCCAGCAGAGGCTCTAGCGGGAGTTACAATGAGCAGTTCTTC. This sequence joins TRBV2 and TRBJ2-1, with 10 bases fitting TRBD2. Germline CDR1 reads SNHLY; CDR2 reads FYNNEI. V shed 6 bases and J 4 bases; nucleotides not matched to a gene: 6. The CDR3 runs 15 residues.

The chain recombines TRBV7-8 with TRBJ1-6; tentative D call: TRBD1 (6 bases). There are 13 residues in the CDR3. The germline gives CDR1 SGHVS, CDR2 FQNEAQ. Trimming left V 1 base short and J 14 bases short, with 12 bases between. The CDR3 loop reads CASSLGAGETLHF. In DNA form, the CDR3 reads TGTGCCAGCAGCTTAGGAGCAGGGGAAACCCTCCACTTT.

This clone was recorded only once. The chain links TRBV5-1 to TRBJ2-2; a possible D gene is TRBD1 (5 bases). Germline CDR1 reads SGHRS; CDR2 reads YFSETQ. CDR3 length: 14 amino acids. V lost 0 bases and J 6 bases, leaving 9 bases between the germline ends. CDR3 loop: CASSLDPTAGELFF. The DNA of the CDR3 is TGCGCCAGCAGCTTGGATCCGACAGCCGGGGAGCTGTTTTTT.

This rearrangement joins TRBV19 to TRBJ1-2; 9 bases fit TRBD1. This CDR3 has 15 residues. With 4 bases clipped from V and 3 bases from J, the junction kept 6 bases outside the gene matches. CDR1 and CDR2 (germline): LNHDA, SQIVND (reference sequence). The CDR3 loop reads CASSRDRATYYGYTF. The CDR3 coding sequence is TGTGCCAGTAGTAGGGACAGGGCGACATACTATGGCTACACCTTC.

This rearrangement joins TRBV10-3 to TRBJ1-1; D remains ambiguous. The germline CDR1 and CDR2 sequences are ENHRY and SYGVKD. Trimming took 6 bases from V and 2 from J, leaving 10 bases between them. The CDR3 sequence is 13 residues long. CDR3 amino acids: CAISRGQNTEAFF. The CDR3 DNA reads as TGTGCCATCAGCCGAGGTCAAAACACTGAAGCTTTCTTT.

V and J are TRBV5-1 and TRBJ1-2; TRBD1 aligns across 8 bases. Trimming took 3 bases from V and 6 from J; bases not matched to a gene: 13. CDR3 size: 16 residues. The germline CDR1 and CDR2 sequences are SGHRS and YFSETQ. The CDR3 nucleotides are TGCGCCAGCAGCTCGACCCAGGGGGCGCGACATGATGGCTACACCTTC. It yields the protein CASSSTQGARHDGYTF.